This TCR beta chain comes out of a study of shared clonotypes between healthy human individuals. V dropped 8 bases and J dropped 0 bases, with 18 bases sitting between them. Per germline, CDR1 GTSNPN and CDR2 SVGIG (reference sequence). This CDR3 has 15 amino acids. CD45RO negativity and positive selection for CCR7 defined naive CD8 cells, a population that excluded terminally differentiated effector memory CD45RA+ cells. Clones were sequenced by immunoSEQ multiplex PCR, and TCRdb holds only the in-frame ones, with some missing. Here the sample spans 750,000 to 1,000,000 clones, around 93% being singletons.

The rearrangement joins TRBV30 to TRBJ2-3; no clear D. The specimen sequenced was naive CD8+ T cells sorted from blood. The TCR comes from a man between 25 and 39 years old in good health. The CDR3 here is CAASMGISSTDTQYF. As DNA, the CDR3 is TGTGCCGCCTCGATGGGGATATCTAGCACAGATACGCAGTATTTT.